One sample yielded the 30 T cell receptor beta chains listed below, sequenced in a study of blood T cells in healthy people across ages. Through a sample-barcoded 5' primer and a J-beta primer mix, a second PCR was run for about 6 to 11 cycles. TCRdb ran MiXCR on the 5' RACE reads and lists one entry per CDR3 protein. The sample records nearly 800,000 distinct CDR3 sequences, roughly three fifths being singletons. Sequencing used blood. The receptors were gathered from a man between 40 and 49 years old in good health.

The chain is built from TRBV9 and TRBJ1-4, with D perhaps matching TRBD1 (5 bases). V dropped 4 bases and J dropped 8 bases, with 12 bases sitting between them. The CDR3 length is 13 residues. CDR1 and CDR2 (germline): SGDLS, YYNGEE. The CDR3 nucleotides are TGTGCCAGCAGCCGGGACGGGAGGGAAAAACTGTTTTTT. The encoded protein is CASSRDGREKLFF.

V is TRBV11-3 and J is TRBJ1-6; D remains ambiguous. V was clipped by 5 bases and J by 7 bases, with 12 bases between them. CDR1 SGHNT and CDR2 YENEEA come from the germline V gene. This CDR3 is built from 14 residues. The CDR3 here is CASSLSSPNSPLHF. As DNA, the CDR3 is TGTGCCAGCAGCCTGAGTAGTCCCAATTCACCCCTCCACTTT. The complete variable domain, with remaining parts taken from reference TRBV11-3 and TRBJ1-6, reads EAGVVQSPRYKIIEKKQPVAFWCNPISGHNTLYWYLQNLGQGPELLIRYENEEAVDDSQLPKDRFSAERLKGVDSTLKIQPAELGDSAVYLCASSLSSPNSPLHFGNGTRLTVT.

The chain carries TRBV28 and TRBJ1-5; D is undetermined. V was pared by 2 bases and J by 4 bases, with 9 bases between. This CDR3 comprises 14 residues. Germline V gene sequence: CDR1 MDHEN, CDR2 SYDVKM. Here the CDR3 DNA reads TGTGCCAGCAGTTTAGTACAGATAAATCAGCCCCAGCATTTT. As protein: CASSLVQINQPQHF.

The chain couples TRBV10-3 to TRBJ1-1, with D hard to call. The CDR3 contains 13 residues. V lost 4 bases and J 1 base, leaving 7 bases between the germline ends. The germline V gene has CDR1 ENHRY and CDR2 SYGVKD. CDR3 sequence: CAISGRSNTEAFF. CDR3 nucleotide sequence: TGTGCCATCAGTGGACGCTCGAACACTGAAGCTTTCTTT.

The rearrangement links TRBV20-1 to TRBJ2-3; weak D call: TRBD2 (6 bases). The ends were cut back, 3 bases at V and 2 bases at J, with 21 bases in the middle. CDR3 length equals 17 residues. Looked up from germline, CDR1 is DFQATT and CDR2 is SNEGSKA (reference sequence). The DNA of the CDR3 is TGCAGTGCTAGGATATTAGAGCGGGCGGGACTCACAGATACGCAGTATTTT. It encodes CSARILERAGLTDTQYF.

This clonotype has just a few counts. This chain uses TRBV7-9 with TRBJ2-2; a weak D match, TRBD1 (5 bases). The CDR3 has 15 amino acids. Germline loops: CDR1 SEHNR, CDR2 FQNEAQ (reference sequence). Trimming took off 5 bases at V and 3 bases at J, with 13 bases between the two ends. In nucleotides, the CDR3 is TGTGCCAGCAGCCGATTCTTAGGGGACACCGGGGAGCTGTTTTTT. This gives the protein CASSRFLGDTGELFF.

The rearrangement uses TRBV6-2 or TRBV6-3 and TRBJ2-7; D assignment may be TRBD1 or TRBD2 (7 bases each). Looked up from germline, CDR1 is MNHEY and CDR2 is SVGEGT. Between the trimmed V and J ends, which lost 4 bases and 2 bases, there was a span of 15 bases. The CDR3 has 15 residues. The CDR3 nucleotides read TGTGCCAGCAGTTGGGCAGGGGGGGTCCCCTACGAGCAGTACTTC. Residues: CASSWAGGVPYEQYF.

The chain couples TRBV7-2 to TRBJ2-3; D uncertain. Trimming left V 5 bases short and J 4 bases short, with 13 bases between. This CDR3 spans 14 amino acids. Germline V gives CDR1 SGHTA, CDR2 FQGNSA. The CDR3 coding sequence is TGTGCCAGCAGCCCACCGGGCGACCCAGATACGCAGTATTTT. This sequence encodes CASSPPGDPDTQYF.

The chain joins TRBV30 to TRBJ2-5; no definite D call. Germline CDR1 and CDR2: GTSNPN and SVGIG (reference sequence). This CDR3 comprises 10 residues. V lost 5 bases and J lost 13, with 14 bases in between. The DNA of the CDR3 is TGTGCCTGGTATCGCCCACCGGTGTACTTC. This translates into CAWYRPPVYF.

This clonotype was observed a handful of times. The rearrangement links TRBV29-1 to TRBJ2-5; unclear D gene. Germline CDR1 reads SQVTM; CDR2 reads ANQGSEA. The length of the CDR3 is 10 residues. Trimming cost V 7 bases and J 5 bases, with 8 bases left between them. The CDR3 sequence: CSGREETQYF. CDR3 nucleotide sequence: TGCAGCGGTCGTGAGGAGACCCAGTACTTC.

The chain is built from TRBV20-1 and TRBJ2-3, with D perhaps TRBD1 (5 bases). Germline assignment: CDR1 DFQATT and CDR2 SNEGSKA (reference sequence). The CDR3 is 17 amino acids. V was trimmed by 5 bases and J by 2 bases, leaving 23 bases between them. The CDR3 nucleotides are TGCAGTGCTGCCTCCAACAGGCTAACGCCATCCACAGATACGCAGTATTTT. It specifies CSAASNRLTPSTDTQYF.

This clonotype has only a few counts. The chain links TRBV24-1 to TRBJ2-3; D is undetermined. CDR3 length: 13 amino acids. The ends were cut back, 0 bases at V and 5 bases at J, with 5 bases in the middle. Per the germline V gene, CDR1 is KGHDR and CDR2 is SFDVKD. CDR3 protein: CATSDLVIDTQYF. The CDR3 DNA sequence: TGTGCCACCAGTGATTTGGTTATAGATACGCAGTATTTT.

This clonotype came up once. The V and J genes are TRBV5-1 and TRBJ2-5; 10 bases are shared with TRBD2. V trimming: 8 bases; J trimming: 6 bases; junction bases outside the gene matches: 13. Germline V lookup: CDR1 SGHRS, CDR2 YFSETQ. This CDR3 region has 15 residues. CDR3 in amino acids: CASEDTSGARKTQYF. The CDR3 DNA reads as TGCGCCAGTGAAGACACTAGCGGGGCTCGAAAGACCCAGTACTTC.

The chain carries TRBV7-6 and TRBJ1-2; D gene unclear. Germline CDR1 is SGHVS and CDR2 is FNYEAQ. This CDR3 region has 16 residues. V lost 5 bases and J 0 bases, leaving 16 bases between the germline ends. CDR3 sequence reads: CASSELEYKTNYGYTF. The CDR3 DNA reads TGTGCCAGCAGCGAGCTAGAGTACAAGACTAACTATGGCTACACCTTC.

This clonotype was seen more than once but under ten times. The gene calls are TRBV27 and TRBJ2-5; possibly TRBD1 for D (5 bases). With 1 base removed from V and 3 bases from J, the gap between germline ends came to 15 bases. In germline, CDR1 is MNHEY, CDR2 SMNVEV (reference sequence). The CDR3 sequence is 16 residues long. The CDR3 nucleotides read TGTGCCAGCAGTTTATTTTTAGGGGCGGCCAAAGAGACCCAGTACTTC. Encoded protein: CASSLFLGAAKETQYF.

The chain couples TRBV29-1 to TRBJ2-7; 7 nucleotides align to TRBD1. Trimming removed 7 bases from V and 2 bases from J; junction bases left unmatched: 8. Germline CDR1 and CDR2: SQVTM and ANQGSEA. The CDR3 length is 13 residues. The CDR3, as DNA: TGCAGCGCCAAAGGACAGGAAGCCTACGAGCAGTACTTC. It translates to CSAKGQEAYEQYF.

This clonotype was recorded at least ten times. The chain couples TRBV25-1 to TRBJ2-7; possibly TRBD2 for D (5 bases). V was cut by 1 base and J by 7 bases, with 32 bases left in between. The CDR3 covers 20 residues. Germline lookup yields CDR1 MGHDK and CDR2 SYGVNS. CDR3 sequence (DNA): TGTGCCAGCAGTGAATTGACGGCGGCTACGGAGGCCCGAGGGTCTAATGAGCAGTACTTC. Amino acids: CASSELTAATEARGSNEQYF.

This clonotype was counted once. V gene TRBV5-6 combines with J gene TRBJ2-7; no clear D. The V end lost 4 bases, the J end lost 5 bases, and 7 bases lay between the germline ends. The CDR3 has 11 residues. The germline gives CDR1 SGHDT, CDR2 YYEEEE. In DNA form, the CDR3 reads TGTGCCAGCAGCGTACTCGACGAGCAGTACTTC. Amino acids: CASSVLDEQYF.

The V and J genes are TRBV12-3 or TRBV12-4 and TRBJ2-5; maybe TRBD1 (6 bases). Deletions cut 6 bases from V and 7 bases from J, with 18 bases between. The CDR3 spans 14 residues. The DNA of the CDR3 is TGTGCCAGCAGCCCTTGGGGGCTTGGGGTGACCCAGTACTTC. This sequence encodes CASSPWGLGVTQYF.

This clonotype was observed a handful of times. The rearrangement joins TRBV4-3 to TRBJ1-6, with D uncertain. CDR3 length: 18 residues. Germline V CDR1 and CDR2: LGHNA, YSLEER. V was trimmed by 0 bases and J by 0 bases, leaving 12 bases between them. This CDR3 is CASSQDLPESSYNSPLHF. DNA of the CDR3: TGCGCCAGCAGCCAAGATCTTCCAGAGAGCTCCTATAATTCACCCCTCCACTTT.

This clonotype was detected a few times. The chain joins TRBV7-2 to TRBJ2-5; D perhaps matches TRBD2 (7 bases). V lost 0 bases to trimming and J lost 5 bases, with 13 bases between them. Germline lookup yields CDR1 SGHTA and CDR2 FQGNSA. The CDR3 consists of 15 residues. In nucleotides, the CDR3 is TGTGCCAGCAGCTTAGCGGGGGGGCCGAGGGAGACCCAGTACTTC. Translation gives CASSLAGGPRETQYF.

The chain has TRBV12-3 or TRBV12-4 and TRBJ1-2; 8 nucleotides match TRBD1. V lost 5 bases and J lost 4; bases outside the gene matches: 6. This CDR3 is built from 14 residues. In DNA, the CDR3 is TGTGCCAGCAGTCGAGACAGGGGATCCTATGGCTACACCTTC. Its translation is CASSRDRGSYGYTF.

This clonotype occurred a few times. The genes are TRBV20-1 and TRBJ2-5, with 7 nucleotides matching TRBD1. This CDR3 is 15 amino acids long. The germline V gene encodes CDR1 DFQATT and CDR2 SNEGSKA (reference sequence). The V segment lost 6 bases and the J segment 4 bases; nucleotides outside the gene matches: 14. The CDR3 region has the DNA TGCAGTGCCCTCCCCCGGGACAGTAGTATAGAGACCCAGTACTTC. Translated: CSALPRDSSIETQYF.

The rearrangement joins TRBV5-1 to TRBJ2-1; a weak D match, TRBD2 (6 bases). In germline, CDR1 is SGHRS, CDR2 YFSETQ. Trimming left V 1 base short and J 0 bases short, with 8 bases between. The CDR3 contains 15 residues. The CDR3 region has the DNA TGCGCCAGCAGCTTGACGGGGGACTCCTACAATGAGCAGTTCTTC. Protein sequence: CASSLTGDSYNEQFF.

This clonotype showed up just a few times. The rearrangement uses TRBV20-1 and TRBJ2-7; 10 bases align to TRBD1. Germline CDR1 and CDR2: DFQATT and SNEGSKA (reference sequence). This CDR3 comprises 15 residues. Trimming took 6 bases from V and 4 from J; bases not matched to a gene: 12. The CDR3 reads CSAEPRTGGSYEQYF. CDR3 DNA: TGCAGTGCCGAGCCCCGGACAGGGGGAAGTTACGAGCAGTACTTC.

This chain joins TRBV28 and TRBJ2-4, with D maybe TRBD1 (7 bases). The J call may be in error: the DNA end matches TRBJ2-7 better. The CDR3 consists of 17 residues. Germline values: CDR1 MDHEN, CDR2 SYDVKM. This CDR3 reads CASSFSYRGTELYEQYF. The CDR3 DNA reads as TGTGCCAGCAGTTTTTCGTATCGGGGGACAGAGCTGTACGAGCAGTACTTC.

This chain links TRBV29-1 with TRBJ2-7; D possibly corresponds to TRBD2 (5 bases). From germline, CDR1 is SQVTM and CDR2 ANQGSEA. The length of the CDR3 is 14 residues. The ends were cut back, 3 bases at V and 0 bases at J, with 12 bases in the middle. The CDR3 here is CSVDEGLGSYEQYF. Written as DNA, the CDR3 is TGCAGCGTTGACGAGGGATTGGGCTCCTACGAGCAGTACTTC.

This clonotype came up a few times. The chain uses TRBV30 and TRBJ2-3; weak D call: TRBD1 (6 bases). Germline assignment: CDR1 GTSNPN and CDR2 SVGIG (reference sequence). This CDR3 region has 16 residues. Trimming pared 3 bases from V and 2 bases from J, leaving 18 bases between. CDR3 amino acids: CAWSETDRLYTDTQYF. The CDR3 bases are TGTGCCTGGAGCGAGACTGACAGGCTATACACAGATACGCAGTATTTT.

The chain has TRBV4-3 and TRBJ1-4; D is possibly TRBD1 (5 bases). The length of the CDR3 is 15 residues. CDR1 is LGHNA and CDR2 is YSLEER in the germline V gene. V gave up 4 bases and J gave up 7 bases, with 16 bases separating them. The CDR3 region has the DNA TGCGCCAGCAGCCCCTGGGGGTCCGGGCCTGAAAAACTGTTTTTT. Protein: CASSPWGSGPEKLFF.

This CDR3 reads CSAKWGEVYTQYF. The CDR3 coding sequence is TGCAGTGCTAAGTGGGGCGAGGTATATACGCAGTATTTT. The chain has TRBV20-1 and TRBJ2-3; a possible D gene is TRBD1 (5 bases). CDR3 length: 13 amino acids. V lost 4 bases and J 7 bases, leaving 15 bases between the germline ends. Germline CDR1 and CDR2: DFQATT and SNEGSKA (reference sequence).